This T cell receptor beta chain is drawn from a study of blood T cell repertoires in COVID-19. About the research overall: Sample material is recorded as cDNA or gDNA derived from T cells, B-cell-depleted T cells, or PBMCs.

In the case of this clone: This sample also contains other DNA sequences that code for the same CDR3.

Original processing methods: By means of reference gene primer amplification, nucleated cell counts were estimated. The table came from immunoSEQ multiplex PCR; TCRdb's copy has only in-frame clones and leaves some out. From that table come the V and J calls and clone size; the DNA was used to work out D and trimming. Seen here are around 300,000 clones, 89% observed once, and the top ten hold 1.7%. Per the germline V gene, CDR1 is SGDLS and CDR2 is YYNGEE. The CDR3 length is 13 residues. V lost 2 bases, J lost 3 bases, and 7 bases lay in between. The origin of this receptor is a middle-aged woman who had recovered from COVID-19. Sample: PBMCs or T cells enriched from blood (not recorded which). The chain is built from TRBV9 and TRBJ2-3, with TRBD1 as a possible D gene (6 bases). This chain's CDR3 is CASSVQGTDTQYF. CDR3 DNA: TGTGCCAGCAGCGTCCAGGGGACAGATACGCAGTATTTT.